Presented here are 23 T cell receptor beta chains from one specimen sequenced in a study of T cells in Graves' hyperthyroidism and ophthalmopathy. Regions amplified from RNA transcripts were the TCR beta CDR3 regions. When the TCR CDR3 underwent first-round RT-PCR, the HTBI primer set was used. TCRdb passed the multiplex PCR reads through MiXCR, listing each CDR3 protein once. This sample has fewer than 750,000 distinct CDR3 sequences, with roughly 14% found just once. Sequenced: blood. These receptors were taken from a middle-aged woman with Graves' ophthalmopathy.

This clonotype was recorded at least ten times. This chain uses TRBV6-1 with TRBJ1-6; D unclear. V lost 6 bases and J 10 bases, leaving 10 bases between the germline ends. The length of the CDR3 is 12 residues. The germline V gene encodes CDR1 MNHNS and CDR2 SASEGT. The CDR3 bases are TGTGCCAGCAGCGAGCCCCCCTCACCCCTCCACTTT. Its protein product is CASSEPPSPLHF.

This clonotype was seen at least ten times. The V gene is TRBV29-1, the J gene TRBJ2-7, with D possibly being TRBD2 (6 bases). Trimming removed 6 bases at V and 0 bases at J, with 12 bases between. The CDR3 runs to 13 residues. Germline V gene lookup returns CDR1 SQVTM and CDR2 ANQGSEA. The CDR3 sequence is CSVAGGSSYEQYF. The CDR3 DNA reads TGCAGCGTCGCTGGGGGGAGCTCCTACGAGCAGTACTTC.

This clonotype was counted at least ten times. The rearrangement links TRBV12-3 or TRBV12-4 to TRBJ2-7; D tentatively fits TRBD1 or TRBD2 (5 bases each). This CDR3 region has 13 residues. Trimming left V 8 bases short and J 0 bases short, with 11 bases between. The CDR3: CASLGAGSYEQYF. As DNA, the CDR3 is TGTGCCAGCCTTGGGGCGGGCTCCTACGAGCAGTACTTC.

This chain links TRBV28 with TRBJ2-5, with D perhaps matching TRBD2 (6 bases). The CDR3 is 14 residues long. CDR1 MDHEN and CDR2 SYDVKM come from the germline V gene. With 8 bases removed from V and 5 bases from J, the gap between germline ends came to 18 bases. CDR3 region: CASFPGTPLETQYF. The CDR3 bases are TGTGCCAGCTTCCCCGGGACTCCCTTGGAGACCCAGTACTTC.

The CDR3 reads CASSPEREGSYEQYF. DNA of the CDR3: TGTGCCAGCTCGCCAGAGCGGGAGGGCTCCTACGAGCAGTACTTC. This chain connects TRBV18 to TRBJ2-7; 10 nucleotides match TRBD2. Unmatched junction bases numbered 5, after V lost 6 bases and J lost 0 bases. Germline V gives CDR1 KGHSH, CDR2 LQKENI. This CDR3 has 15 residues.

The rearrangement joins TRBV7-2 to TRBJ2-7, with a possible D match to TRBD1 (5 bases). The CDR3 extends over 13 amino acids. Germline V gene lookup returns CDR1 SGHTA and CDR2 FQGNSA. The V end lost 7 bases, the J end lost 2 bases, and 12 bases lay between the germline ends. The CDR3 region is CASKRTGTYEQYF. The CDR3 coding sequence is TGTGCCAGCAAACGTACAGGAACCTACGAGCAGTACTTC.

Ten or more counts support this clonotype. The chain is built from TRBV6-2 or TRBV6-3 and TRBJ2-7, with 10 nucleotides matching TRBD2. The CDR3 consists of 15 residues. V lost 2 bases and J lost 7; bases outside the gene matches: 8. Germline V gives CDR1 MNHEY, CDR2 SVGEGT. Written as DNA, the CDR3 is TGTGCCAGCAGTTACGAGCGGGAGGGGTATGGAGAGCAGTACTTC. This gives the protein CASSYEREGYGEQYF.

As to this clonotype: A much larger clone sits a single nucleotide away, making a read error possible. The J gene is TRBJ2-1, the V gene TRBV6-1; D may be TRBD2 (5 bases). V was trimmed by 10 bases and J by 7 bases, leaving 14 bases between them. The CDR3 consists of 12 residues. Germline V gene sequence: CDR1 MNHNS, CDR2 SASEGT. CDR3 protein: CATGWATNEQFF. For the CDR3, the DNA is TGTGCCACGGGGTGGGCAACGAATGAGCAGTTCTTC.

This clonotype turned up a few times. This chain links TRBV6-2 or TRBV6-3 with TRBJ2-3; D is undetermined. The CDR3 has 15 residues. Germline values: CDR1 MNHEY, CDR2 SVGEGT. The V gene lost 7 bases and the J gene lost 0 bases, with 14 bases spanning the gap. The CDR3 DNA reads TGTGCCAGCAAATCCGAAAAAACTAGCACAGATACGCAGTATTTT. It specifies CASKSEKTSTDTQYF.

V gene TRBV5-1 combines with J gene TRBJ2-2; 7 nucleotides line up with TRBD1. The germline gives CDR1 SGHRS, CDR2 YFSETQ. This CDR3 has 16 amino acids. Trimming at V came to 4 bases and at J to 1 base, leaving 7 bases not matched to a gene. CDR3 amino acids: CASSAAGQVNTGELFF. The CDR3 nucleotides read TGCGCCAGCAGCGCGGCCGGACAGGTGAACACCGGGGAGCTGTTTTTT.

This clonotype was seen ten or more times. This chain connects TRBV7-3 to TRBJ2-2; D may be TRBD1 (6 bases). The CDR3 has 14 residues. Germline CDR1 SGHTA, CDR2 FQGTGA. V lost 8 bases, J lost 4 bases, and 14 bases lay in between. As DNA, the CDR3 is TGTGCCAGCGGAAAACAGGGTAGCACCGGGGAGCTGTTTTTT. The encoded protein is CASGKQGSTGELFF.

This clonotype was counted at least ten times. The rearrangement joins TRBV25-1 to TRBJ1-3; no clear D. Germline CDR1 MGHDK, CDR2 SYGVNS. The CDR3 runs to 14 residues. V lost 3 bases and J lost 0, with 6 bases in between. The CDR3 nucleotides read TGTGCCAGCAGTGAGGGCTTCTCTGGAAACACCATATATTTT. This sequence encodes CASSEGFSGNTIYF. The full variable domain, completed using reference TRBV25-1 and TRBJ1-3, is EADIYQTPRYLVIGTGKKITLECSQTMGHDKMYWYQQDPGMELHLIHYSYGVNSTEKGDLSSESTVSRIRTEHFPLTLESARPSHTSQYLCASSEGFSGNTIYFGEGSWLTVV.

This clonotype has at least ten counts. A read error is possible here, since a much larger clone lies one base away. The rearrangement links TRBV28 to TRBJ2-3, with unresolved D. V lost 8 bases and J 3 bases, leaving 9 bases between the germline ends. Per germline, CDR1 MDHEN and CDR2 SYDVKM. The CDR3 covers 12 residues. CDR3 DNA sequence: TGTGCCAGCGGCTACGGGACAGATACGCAGTATTTT. Translated, it gives CASGYGTDTQYF.

This rearrangement joins TRBV20-1 to TRBJ2-5, with a weak D call TRBD2 (6 bases). The CDR3 sequence is 14 residues long. V shed 6 bases and J shed 5 bases, with 19 bases lying between them. Germline lookup yields CDR1 DFQATT and CDR2 SNEGSKA (reference sequence). This CDR3 reads CSAPPGGRRETQYF. CDR3 nucleotide sequence: TGCAGTGCCCCCCCCGGGGGTAGGCGGGAGACCCAGTACTTC.

V usage is TRBV20-1 and J usage is TRBJ2-3, with D unclear. The V end was cut by 6 bases, the J end by 2 bases, with 15 bases between. In germline, CDR1 is DFQATT, CDR2 SNEGSKA (reference sequence). This CDR3 contains 14 residues. The DNA of the CDR3 is TGCAGTGCAGAGGCCGAGCAGTCCACAGATACGCAGTATTTT. Its protein is CSAEAEQSTDTQYF.

The V gene is TRBV6-5, the J gene TRBJ1-2; D remains unclear. Germline CDR1 and CDR2: MNHEY and SVGAGI. This CDR3 spans 11 amino acids. The ends were cut back, 4 bases at V and 6 bases at J, with 6 bases in the middle. CDR3 in DNA: TGTGCCAGCAGTTTGGAAGATGGCTACACCTTC. This gives the protein CASSLEDGYTF.

This clonotype was found many times. The chain is built from TRBV7-2 and TRBJ1-5, with TRBD1 as a possible D gene (5 bases). CDR3 length equals 14 residues. Germline V gene sequence: CDR1 SGHTA, CDR2 FQGNSA. V was shortened by 2 bases and J by 5 bases, with 10 bases between the two germline ends. CDR3 region: CASSLSDTDQPQHF. The CDR3 DNA sequence: TGTGCCAGCAGCTTATCGGACACCGATCAGCCCCAGCATTTT.

The rearrangement uses TRBV4-3 and TRBJ1-5; TRBD1 matches at 9 bases. Trimming took 6 bases from V and 9 from J; bases not matched to a gene: 12. The germline V gene encodes CDR1 LGHNA and CDR2 YSLEER. The CDR3 loop spans 15 amino acids. In nucleotides, the CDR3 is TGCGCCAGCAGGCGAGATCGAGGGACAGGGTGGCCCCAGCATTTT. This encodes CASRRDRGTGWPQHF.

The rearrangement uses TRBV7-8 and TRBJ2-7; 7 bases are shared with TRBD1. The length of the CDR3 is 14 residues. Germline values: CDR1 SGHVS, CDR2 FQNEAQ. The V and J ends lost 4 bases and 3 bases, in that order; junction bases with no gene match: 6. CDR3 residues: CASSYLTGNYEQYF. Here the CDR3 DNA reads TGTGCCAGCAGCTATCTGACAGGGAACTACGAGCAGTACTTC.

There are a few counts of this clonotype. The chain has TRBV19 and TRBJ1-1, with TRBD1 as a possible D gene (5 bases). Looked up from germline, CDR1 is LNHDA and CDR2 is SQIVND (reference sequence). This CDR3 contains 13 residues. V was cut by 7 bases and J by 1 base, with 10 bases left in between. CDR3 residues: CASNRQTNTEAFF. The CDR3 nucleotides read TGTGCCAGTAATAGACAGACGAACACTGAAGCTTTCTTT.

The table lists this clonotype with a few counts. This rearrangement joins TRBV7-9 to TRBJ2-5; the D gene is possibly TRBD2 (6 bases). The length of the CDR3 is 14 residues. The V end was cut by 7 bases, the J end by 2 bases, with 14 bases between. Looked up from germline, CDR1 is SEHNR and CDR2 is FQNEAQ (reference sequence). Written as DNA, the CDR3 is TGTGCCAGCACTAGTCTCCTAGCGCAAGAGACCCAGTACTTC. Protein sequence: CASTSLLAQETQYF.

In this sample, this clonotype turned up many times. The rearrangement uses TRBV7-9 and TRBJ1-5; 8 bases are shared with TRBD1. V lost 3 bases to trimming and J lost 9 bases; unmatched junction nucleotides: 7. The germline CDR1 and CDR2 sequences are SEHNR and FQNEAQ (reference sequence). The CDR3 has 14 residues. The CDR3 is CASSLDRDGRPQHF. The CDR3 DNA is TGTGCCAGCAGCTTGGACAGGGACGGCAGGCCCCAGCATTTT.

The chain recombines TRBV10-3 with TRBJ1-2; D unclear. Looked up from germline, CDR1 is ENHRY and CDR2 is SYGVKD. The CDR3 runs 15 residues. V was shortened by 0 bases and J by 6 bases, with 14 bases between the two germline ends. The CDR3 region has the DNA TGTGCCATCAGTGAGTCGTCCGGGAGGTCGAATGGCTACACCTTC. This sequence encodes CAISESSGRSNGYTF.